A selection of T cell receptor beta chains follows, all from one sample in a study of OX40 agonist ivuxolimab in advanced cancers. Using immunoSEQ multiplex PCR, the repertoire was profiled, and TCRdb retains in-frame clones only, with some absent. The sample yields about 84,000 clones, 75% to 95% seen once. Sequencing used CD4+ or CD8+ T cells sorted from blood, obtained in a trial of the OX40 agonist ivuxolimab. The receptors originated from an adult with an advanced solid tumor such as melanoma, head and neck, liver or kidney cancer. The CDR3 runs from the conserved cysteine through the conserved F or W. Fields, in order: D gene, clone size, V gene, J gene, CDR3 DNA, CDR3 protein. The D gene is left open where the match is weak. The size entry is marked missing in some rows and otherwise reads once, few, many or a size class.

D: -; size: few; V: TRBV27; J: TRBJ2-3; DNA: TGTGCCAGCAGTTTCCGGGACATCGGCACAGATACGCAGTATTTT; CDR3: CASSFRDIGTDTQYF
D: TRBD1; size: -; V: TRBV2; J: TRBJ1-4; DNA: TGTGCCAGCAGTTCCGGACAGGAGGGGGAAAAACTGTTTTTT; CDR3: CASSSGQEGEKLFF
D: -; size: once; V: TRBV7-9; J: TRBJ2-5; DNA: TGTGCCAGCAGCTTAGCTAGACAGATACAAGAGACCCAGTACTTC; CDR3: CASSLARQIQETQYF
D: -; size: -; V: TRBV18; J: TRBJ2-3; DNA: TGTGCCAGCTCATGGACTAGCACAGATACGCAGTATTTT; CDR3: CASSWTSTDTQYF
D: -; size: -; V: TRBV6-1; J: TRBJ1-1; DNA: TGTGCCAGCAGCCGGACAGCGAACACTGAAGCTTTCTTT; CDR3: CASSRTANTEAFF
D: -; size: -; V: TRBV7-8; J: TRBJ2-3; DNA: TGTGCCAGCAGCCCAAACCCCGGACTGGCGGGGGATACGCAGTATTTT; CDR3: CASSPNPGLAGDTQYF
D: -; size: -; V: TRBV2; J: TRBJ2-3; DNA: TGTGCCAGCAGCGGGGGGCTAACCACAGATACGCAGTATTTT; CDR3: CASSGGLTTDTQYF
D: TRBD2; size: -; V: TRBV5-8; J: TRBJ2-5; DNA: TGTGCCAGCAGCCCCTTGGGGCGGGGGGAGACCCAGTACTTC; CDR3: CASSPLGRGETQYF
D: -; size: -; V: TRBV6-5; J: TRBJ1-1; DNA: TGTGCCAGCAGTTACTCTCAGAACACTGAAGCTTTCTTT; CDR3: CASSYSQNTEAFF
D: -; size: -; V: TRBV25-1; J: TRBJ2-2; DNA: TGTGCCAGCGGAAGGGGGGACAGAAGGACCGGGGAGCTGTTTTTT; CDR3: CASGRGDRRTGELFF
D: TRBD1; size: -; V: TRBV19; J: TRBJ2-6; DNA: TGTGCCAGTAGTAGAGCGGGACAGGGGATTGGGGGGGCCAACGTCCTGACTTTC; CDR3: CASSRAGQGIGGANVLTF
D: -; size: once; V: TRBV19; J: TRBJ2-6; DNA: TGTGCCAGTATGTTACAGGGTGATGGGGCCAACGTCCTGACTTTC; CDR3: CASMLQGDGANVLTF
D: TRBD2; size: -; V: TRBV6-4; J: TRBJ2-4; DNA: TGTGCCAGCAGTGGGGGGGGGAACATTCAGTACTTC; CDR3: CASSGGGNIQYF
D: -; size: -; V: TRBV9; J: TRBJ1-1; DNA: TGTGCCAGCAGCGTCCTTCCTGGGATGAACACTGAAGCTTTCTTT; CDR3: CASSVLPGMNTEAFF
D: TRBD1; size: -; V: TRBV19; J: TRBJ1-6; DNA: TGTGCCAGTAGTATTGGGCCCGACAGGGGATCACCCCTCCACTTT; CDR3: CASSIGPDRGSPLHF
D: -; size: -; V: TRBV28; J: TRBJ2-1; DNA: TGTGCCACCGAGGGCAACAATGAGCAGTTCTTC; CDR3: CATEGNNEQFF
D: -; size: -; V: TRBV5-1; J: TRBJ1-2; DNA: TGCGCCAGCAGCTCGGAAGGGGATTGGTCCGGCTACACCTTC; CDR3: CASSSEGDWSGYTF
D: -; size: few; V: TRBV7-9; J: TRBJ1-6; DNA: TGTGCCAGCGGGACAACAGGATCACCCCTCCACTTT; CDR3: CASGTTGSPLHF
D: -; size: once; V: TRBV7-2; J: TRBJ1-2; DNA: TGTGCCAGCAGCCCCTCATCTGGCAGAGAATTCTATGGCTACACCTTC; CDR3: CASSPSSGREFYGYTF
D: -; size: -; V: TRBV18; J: TRBJ1-1; DNA: TGTGCCAGCTCACCATGGCAGGGCGTGAACACTGAAGCTTTCTTT; CDR3: CASSPWQGVNTEAFF
D: TRBD1; size: -; V: TRBV28; J: TRBJ1-4; DNA: TGTGCCAGCAGTCGGGGACAGCTTAATGAAAAACTGTTTTTT; CDR3: CASSRGQLNEKLFF
D: -; size: once; V: TRBV7-8; J: TRBJ2-3; DNA: TGTGCCAGCAGCTCAGGGAGTGATAGTGATACGCAGTATTTT; CDR3: CASSSGSDSDTQYF
D: TRBD1; size: -; V: TRBV6-1; J: TRBJ2-1; DNA: TGTGCCAGCAGGACCGGGACAGGGAACAATGAGCAGTTCTTC; CDR3: CASRTGTGNNEQFF
D: -; size: -; V: TRBV27; J: TRBJ1-1; DNA: TGTGCCAGCAGTTTTCGTACTGAAGCTTTCTTT; CDR3: CASSFRTEAFF
D: -; size: -; V: TRBV19; J: TRBJ2-3; DNA: TGTGCCAGTACATCAGGGAGCACAGATACGCAGTATTTT; CDR3: CASTSGSTDTQYF
D: -; size: -; V: TRBV5-6; J: TRBJ1-4; DNA: TGTGCCAGCAGACCCGGGACGGTTAATGAAAAACTGTTTTTT; CDR3: CASRPGTVNEKLFF
D: TRBD2; size: -; V: TRBV7-6; J: TRBJ2-1; DNA: TGTGCCAGCATTAGTAGCGGGAATTCCGCGGGTGAGCAGTTCTTC; CDR3: CASISSGNSAGEQFF
D: -; size: -; V: TRBV19; J: TRBJ2-2; DNA: TGTGCCAGTAGTATTGACGGAATCGGGGAGCTGTTTTTT; CDR3: CASSIDGIGELFF
D: -; size: -; V: TRBV7-1; J: TRBJ2-7; DNA: TGTGCCAGCAGCCCGCGACAGGCATCCTACGAGCAGTACTTC; CDR3: CASSPRQASYEQYF
D: -; size: -; V: TRBV6-5; J: TRBJ2-3; DNA: TGTGCCAGCAACATGGGGGGGGCCCCAGATACGCAGTATTTT; CDR3: CASNMGGAPDTQYF
D: -; size: -; V: TRBV27; J: TRBJ1-5; DNA: TGTGCCAGCAGTTTACGAAGCTCTCCGTCGACAGGAGTTAATCAGCCCCAGCATTTT; CDR3: CASSLRSSPSTGVNQPQHF
D: -; size: -; V: TRBV5-6; J: TRBJ1-3; DNA: TGTGCCAGCAGCGTTGGACTCTACTCTGGAAACACCATATATTTT; CDR3: CASSVGLYSGNTIYF
D: TRBD1; size: -; V: TRBV13; J: TRBJ2-1; DNA: TGTGCCAGCAGCCGCGGGCTAAACGCGCGGACAGGTAGTATCCGCTATGAGCAGTTCTTC; CDR3: CASSRGLNARTGSIRYEQFF
D: -; size: -; V: TRBV7-9; J: TRBJ2-2; DNA: TGTGCCAGCAGCGCCCTCCGGGACGTGGGGGAGCTGTTTTTT; CDR3: CASSALRDVGELFF
D: -; size: -; V: TRBV7-2; J: TRBJ2-3; DNA: TGTGCCAGCAGCCCGTACTCACCTGGCACAGATACGCAGTATTTT; CDR3: CASSPYSPGTDTQYF